Listed here are 5 T cell receptor beta chains from one sample, sequenced in a study of T cell repertoires in cytomegalovirus infection. What these receptors recognize is not known. One entry per CDR3 protein results from TCRdb running MiXCR on the reads. The table records fewer than 1,000,000 distinct CDR3 sequences, under 40% of them present only once. Sequenced here: cultured CD8+ T cells from PBMCs, sampled from culture after CMV antigen stimulation. These receptors all come from a human donor in good health (CMV status not recorded). Some clones in this sample may be carry-over from other donors' samples.

The chain recombines TRBV10-3 with TRBJ1-5; D unresolved. The germline V gene encodes CDR1 ENHRY and CDR2 SYGVKD. The V end lost 0 bases, the J end lost 7 bases, and 16 bases lay between the germline ends. This CDR3 comprises 16 residues. The CDR3 DNA is TGTGCCATCAGTGAGTCGGTACGGGAAATTCACCAGCCCCAGCATTTT. It specifies CAISESVREIHQPQHF.

This clonotype was observed a handful of times. The CDR3 is CASERGSNQPQHF. DNA for the CDR3: TGTGCTAGTGAGCGGGGGAGCAATCAGCCCCAGCATTTT. This chain links TRBV12-5 with TRBJ1-5; possibly TRBD1 for D (5 bases). V lost 7 bases and J 1 base, leaving 8 bases between the germline ends. The CDR3 has 13 amino acids. Germline CDR1 LGHNT, CDR2 FRNRAP. Together with reference TRBV12-5 and TRBJ1-5, the CDR3 gives the full variable domain: DARVTQTPRHKVTEMGQEVTMRCQPILGHNTVFWYRQTMMQGLELLAYFRNRAPLDDSGMPKDRFSAEMPDATLATLKIQPSEPRDSAVYFCASERGSNQPQHFGDGTRLSIL.

This clonotype was seen repeatedly, ten times or more. CDR3 residues: CASSRLGETQYF. The CDR3 DNA reads TGTGCCAGCAGTAGACTCGGAGAGACCCAGTACTTC. The chain links TRBV6-2 or TRBV6-3 to TRBJ2-5; D not certain. The CDR3 runs to 12 residues. Trimming cost V 5 bases and J 4 bases, with 8 bases left between them. Germline loops: CDR1 MNHEY, CDR2 SVGEGT.

This clonotype was recorded a few times. V usage is TRBV19 and J usage is TRBJ2-5, with D possibly called TRBD1 or TRBD2 (6 bases each). V was shortened by 4 bases and J by 0 bases, with 12 bases between the two germline ends. Germline CDR1 reads LNHDA; CDR2 reads SQIVND (reference sequence). The CDR3 is 15 residues long. CDR3 in amino acids: CASSSYGGHQETQYF. CDR3 sequence (DNA): TGTGCCAGTAGTAGCTACGGGGGCCACCAAGAGACCCAGTACTTC. Drawing the rest from reference TRBV19 and TRBJ2-5, the complete variable domain is DGGITQSPKYLFRKEGQNVTLSCEQNLNHDAMYWYRQDPGQGLRLIYYSQIVNDFQKGDIAEGYSVSREKKESFPLTVTSAQKNPTAFYLCASSSYGGHQETQYFGPGTRLLVL.

In its sample, this clonotype was seen a few times. The rearrangement joins TRBV4-2 to TRBJ2-5; tentatively, D is TRBD1 (6 bases). There are 19 residues in the CDR3. V lost 3 bases and J lost 5, with 28 bases in between. Germline V gene sequence: CDR1 LGHNA, CDR2 YNFKEQ. As DNA, the CDR3 is TGTGCCAGCAGCCAGCACCTCGCAGGGGCTCACGCCCAAGAGGAGACCCAGTACTTC. Translated: CASSQHLAGAHAQEETQYF.